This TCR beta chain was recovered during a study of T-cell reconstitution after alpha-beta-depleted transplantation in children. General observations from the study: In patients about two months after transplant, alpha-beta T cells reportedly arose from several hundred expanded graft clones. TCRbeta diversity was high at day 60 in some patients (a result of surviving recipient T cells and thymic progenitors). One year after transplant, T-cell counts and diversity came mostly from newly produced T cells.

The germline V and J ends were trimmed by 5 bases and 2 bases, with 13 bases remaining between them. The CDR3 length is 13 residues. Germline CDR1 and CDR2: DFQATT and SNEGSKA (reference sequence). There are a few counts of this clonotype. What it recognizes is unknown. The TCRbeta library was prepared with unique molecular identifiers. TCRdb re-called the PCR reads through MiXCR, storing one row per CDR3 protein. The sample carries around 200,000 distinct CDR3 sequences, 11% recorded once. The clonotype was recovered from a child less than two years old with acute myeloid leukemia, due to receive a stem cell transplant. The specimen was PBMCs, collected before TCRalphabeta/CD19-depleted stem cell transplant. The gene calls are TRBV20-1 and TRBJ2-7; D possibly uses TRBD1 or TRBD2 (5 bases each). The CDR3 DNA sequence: TGCAGTGCTTACCGGGACGGGACCTACGAGCAGTACTTC. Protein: CSAYRDGTYEQYF.